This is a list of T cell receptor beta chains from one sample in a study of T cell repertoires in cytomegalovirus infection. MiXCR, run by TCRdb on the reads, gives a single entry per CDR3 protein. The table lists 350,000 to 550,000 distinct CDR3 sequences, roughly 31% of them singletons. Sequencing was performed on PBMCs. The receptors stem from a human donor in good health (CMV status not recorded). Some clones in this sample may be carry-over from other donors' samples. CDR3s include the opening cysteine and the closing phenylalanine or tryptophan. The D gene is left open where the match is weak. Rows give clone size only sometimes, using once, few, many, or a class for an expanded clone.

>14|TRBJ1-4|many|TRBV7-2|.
TGTGCCAGCAGCTCCAGACCGGTTAATGAAAAACTGTTTTTT
CASSSRPVNEKLFF
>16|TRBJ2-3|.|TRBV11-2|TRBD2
TGTGCCAGCAGCCCACGACTAGCGGGGGAGATAGATACGCAGTATTTT
CASSPRLAGEIDTQYF
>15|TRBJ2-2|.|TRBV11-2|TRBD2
TGTGCCAGCAGTTCCGGGACTACCTACACCGGGGAGCTGTTTTTT
CASSSGTTYTGELFF
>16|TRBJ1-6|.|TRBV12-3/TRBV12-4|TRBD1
TGTGCCAGCAGTCTGGGACAGGGGGCGAGGGAATCACCCCTCCACTTT
CASSLGQGARESPLHF
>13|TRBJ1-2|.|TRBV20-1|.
TGCAGTGGTCAGAAGGGACTCAGCTATGGCTACACCTTC
CSGQKGLSYGYTF
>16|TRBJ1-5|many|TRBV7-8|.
TGTGCCAGCAGCCAGAGGGCAGGTTACTTAAATCAGCCCCAGCATTTT
CASSQRAGYLNQPQHF
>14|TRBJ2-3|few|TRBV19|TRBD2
TGTGCCACCGGTAGCGGGGGGCCCATAGATACGCAGTATTTT
CATGSGGPIDTQYF
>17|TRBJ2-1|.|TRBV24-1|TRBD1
TGTGCCACCAGTGAATACGGACAGGGGACCCTCTACAATGAGCAGTTCTTC
CATSEYGQGTLYNEQFF
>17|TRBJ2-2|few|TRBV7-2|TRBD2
TGTGCCAGCAGCTTTGCCCCTAGCGGGGGGGCCAACGGGGAGCTGTTTTTT
CASSFAPSGGANGELFF
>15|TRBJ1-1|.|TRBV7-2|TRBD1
TGTGCCAGCAGCGGGCAGGGGGCGGCGAACACTGAAGCTTTCTTT
CASSGQGAANTEAFF
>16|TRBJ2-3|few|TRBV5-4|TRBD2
TGTGCCAGCAGGCCCGGACTAGCGGGGGTGCCAGATACGCAGTATTTT
CASRPGLAGVPDTQYF
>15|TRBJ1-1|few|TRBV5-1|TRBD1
TGCGCCAGCAGCCCTGGACAGGGGATAAACACTGAAGCTTTCTTT
CASSPGQGINTEAFF
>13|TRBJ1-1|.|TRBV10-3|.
TGTGCCATCAGTGTGGGGGAAGGCACTGAAGCTTTCTTT
CAISVGEGTEAFF
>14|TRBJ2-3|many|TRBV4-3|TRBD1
TGCGCCAGCAGCTCCGACAGGGGGCCAGATACGCAGTATTTT
CASSSDRGPDTQYF
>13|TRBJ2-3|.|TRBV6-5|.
TGTGCCAGCAGGGGTTTTCGTACAGATACGCAGTATTTT
CASRGFRTDTQYF
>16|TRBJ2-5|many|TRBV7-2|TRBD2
TGTGCCAGCAGCGACCGACTAGCGGGGGGGCGTGAGACCCAGTACTTC
CASSDRLAGGRETQYF
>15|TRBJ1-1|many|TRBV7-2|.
TGTGCCAGCAGCTCAGTCAACACGGCGGTCGCTGAAGCTTTCTTT
CASSSVNTAVAEAFF
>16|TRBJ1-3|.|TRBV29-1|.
TGCAGCGTGGTGATCTCAGGGGTTTCACCTGGAAACACCATATATTTT
CSVVISGVSPGNTIYF
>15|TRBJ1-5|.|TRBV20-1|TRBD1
TGCAGTGCTAGGGAGCACGACAGGGGATATCAGCCCCAGCATTTT
CSAREHDRGYQPQHF
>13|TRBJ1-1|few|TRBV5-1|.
TGCGCCAGCAGCCCCCAGGAGGGAGGTGAAGCTTTCTTT
CASSPQEGGEAFF
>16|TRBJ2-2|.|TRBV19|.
TGTGCCAGTAGTAACCTACAGGGCCGCGACACCGGGGAGCTGTTTTTT
CASSNLQGRDTGELFF
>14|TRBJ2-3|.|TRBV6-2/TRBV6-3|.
TGTGCCAGCAGTTACGGCGGGGGCTCAGATACGCAGTATTTT
CASSYGGGSDTQYF
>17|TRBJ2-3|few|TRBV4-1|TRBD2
TGCGCCAGCAGCCAAGATTGGCTAGCGGGGGCCCCCGATACGCAGTATTTT
CASSQDWLAGAPDTQYF
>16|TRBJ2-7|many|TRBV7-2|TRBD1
TGTGCCAGCCCGCCGCCGGGACAGAGGTTTGACTACGAGCAGTACTTC
CASPPPGQRFDYEQYF
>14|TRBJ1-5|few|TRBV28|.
TGTGCCAGCAGCGCTCCAGGGAGTAATCAGCCCCAGCATTTT
CASSAPGSNQPQHF
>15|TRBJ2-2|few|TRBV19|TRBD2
TGTGCCAGTAGTATAACGGGGGGGCCTACCGGGGAGCTGTTTTTT
CASSITGGPTGELFF
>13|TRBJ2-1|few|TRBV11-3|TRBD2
TGTGCCAGCAGCCAAACGGGGGGGGTTGAGCAGTTCTTC
CASSQTGGVEQFF
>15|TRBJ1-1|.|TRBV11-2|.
TGTGCCAGCAGCTCCGGGGGTGGGGGGTCGACTGAAGCTTTCTTT
CASSSGGGGSTEAFF
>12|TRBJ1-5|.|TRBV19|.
TGTGCCAGCCGGGACTTCAATCAGCCCCAGCATTTT
CASRDFNQPQHF
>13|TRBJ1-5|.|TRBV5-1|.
TGCGCCAGCAGGAGAGACGGGAATCAGCCCCAGCATTTT
CASRRDGNQPQHF
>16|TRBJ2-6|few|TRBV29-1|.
TGCAGCGTTAGTCAGGGCCCCCCCGCCGGGGCCAACGTCCTGACTTTC
CSVSQGPPAGANVLTF
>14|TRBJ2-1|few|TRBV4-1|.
TGCGCCAGCAGCCAAAACCTCAGGGGGGACGAGCAGTTCTTC
CASSQNLRGDEQFF
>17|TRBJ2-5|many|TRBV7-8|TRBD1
TGTGCCAGCAGCTTAGTCGGGGGACAGGGGGTCGGAGAGACCCAGTACTTC
CASSLVGGQGVGETQYF
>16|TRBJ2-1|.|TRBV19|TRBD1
TGTGCCAGTAGTATAGGGACAGGGGGAGACTACAATGAGCAGTTCTTC
CASSIGTGGDYNEQFF
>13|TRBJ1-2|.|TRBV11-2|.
TGTGCCAGCAGCTTAGACGGCCGGTATGGCTACACCTTC
CASSLDGRYGYTF
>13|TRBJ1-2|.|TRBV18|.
TGTGCCAGCTCACCAGATGAGGGTGGCGGCTACACCTTC
CASSPDEGGGYTF
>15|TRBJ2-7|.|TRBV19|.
TGTGCCAGTAGTATTCGAAGGGCACCTACCTACGAGCAGTACTTC
CASSIRRAPTYEQYF
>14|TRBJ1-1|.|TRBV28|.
TGTGCCAGCATATCCCAGGCGATTAACACTGAAGCTTTCTTT
CASISQAINTEAFF
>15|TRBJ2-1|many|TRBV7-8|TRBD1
TGTGCCAGCAGCTTAGTGTACAGGGGGCCGGATGAGCAGTTCTTC
CASSLVYRGPDEQFF
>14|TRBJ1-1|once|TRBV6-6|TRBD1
TGTGCCAGCATAGGGACAGCTATGAACACTGAAGCTTTCTTT
CASIGTAMNTEAFF
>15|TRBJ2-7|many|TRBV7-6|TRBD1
TGTGCCAGCAGCTTAGGAACGGACAGGGGCCACGAGCAGTACTTC
CASSLGTDRGHEQYF
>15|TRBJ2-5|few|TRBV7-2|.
TGTGCCAGCAGCTTAGGGGGGGGGGCCTTTGAGACCCAGTACTTC
CASSLGGGAFETQYF
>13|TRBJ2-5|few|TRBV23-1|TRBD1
TGCGCCAGGGGACAGGGGACCCAAGAGACCCAGTACTTC
CARGQGTQETQYF